Each of the 14 T cell receptor beta chains below was sequenced from the same sample in a study of response to subunit inactivated influenza vaccine. Using its own MiXCR run on the RT-PCR reads, TCRdb lists one record per CDR3 protein. This sample carries 630,000 or so distinct CDR3 sequences, approximately 14% of them seen once, and the ten largest clones take 11%. The sample here was PBMCs from blood, taken 11 to 12 days after vaccination. These receptors were collected from a man aged 50 to 60 who received an inactivated influenza vaccine.

This chain uses TRBV19 with TRBJ2-1; tentatively, D is TRBD1 (6 bases). Germline lookup yields CDR1 LNHDA and CDR2 SQIVND (reference sequence). The V end lost 6 bases, the J end lost 7 bases, and 10 bases lay between the germline ends. CDR3 length: 12 residues. CDR3 in amino acids: CASSNRVNEQFF. In DNA form, the CDR3 reads TGTGCCAGTAGCAACAGGGTGAATGAGCAGTTCTTC. Drawing the rest from reference TRBV19 and TRBJ2-1, the complete variable domain is DGGITQSPKYLFRKEGQNVTLSCEQNLNHDAMYWYRQDPGQGLRLIYYSQIVNDFQKGDIAEGYSVSREKKESFPLTVTSAQKNPTAFYLCASSNRVNEQFFGPGTRLTVL.

The rearrangement links TRBV12-3 or TRBV12-4 to TRBJ2-1, with no clear D. Trimming removed 3 bases at V and 4 bases at J, with 10 bases between. CDR3 length equals 14 residues. The CDR3 protein is CASSFTHVYNEQFF. The CDR3 DNA is TGTGCCAGCAGTTTTACCCACGTTTACAATGAGCAGTTCTTC.

This clonotype was recorded many times. The chain carries TRBV27 and TRBJ2-3; TRBD1 is a possible D gene (6 bases). This CDR3 is 15 amino acids long. Between the trimmed V and J ends, which lost 3 bases and 6 bases, there was a span of 16 bases. Germline V gene data show CDR1 as MNHEY and CDR2 as SMNVEV (reference sequence). CDR3 in DNA: TGTGCCAGCAGTTTTCAGGGGCCCCGTTTGGATACGCAGTATTTT. Encoded protein: CASSFQGPRLDTQYF.

The rearrangement joins TRBV4-2 to TRBJ2-4; D is unresolved. CDR1 and CDR2 (germline): LGHNA, YNFKEQ. The ends were cut back, 3 bases at V and 8 bases at J, with 5 bases in the middle. The CDR3 is 11 residues long. This chain's CDR3 is CASSQQDIQYF. CDR3 nucleotides: TGTGCCAGCAGCCAGCAGGACATTCAGTACTTC.

Many counts were recorded for this clonotype. The J gene is TRBJ2-2, the V gene TRBV6-5; 7 positions agree with TRBD1. Germline V gene lookup returns CDR1 MNHEY and CDR2 SVGAGI. Unmatched junction bases numbered 11, after V lost 4 bases and J lost 3 bases. CDR3 length: 17 residues. CDR3 sequence reads: CASSSGTATLDTGELFF. In DNA form, the CDR3 reads TGTGCCAGCAGTTCCGGGACAGCCACCTTGGACACCGGGGAGCTGTTTTTT.

The table lists this clonotype with many counts. V and J are TRBV6-5 and TRBJ2-2; D is tentatively TRBD1 or TRBD2 (5 bases each). Deletions cut 3 bases from V and 7 bases from J, with 15 bases between. In germline, CDR1 is MNHEY, CDR2 SVGAGI. The length of the CDR3 is 15 residues. CDR3 nucleotides: TGTGCCAGCAGTTATCACCCCGGGGCGGGCGGGGAGCTGTTTTTT. Translation: CASSYHPGAGGELFF.

This clonotype turned up a few times. V usage is TRBV29-1 and J usage is TRBJ1-2, with 8 bases identical to TRBD1. With V trimmed by 7 bases and J by 6 bases, 4 bases remained unmatched. Germline values: CDR1 SQVTM, CDR2 ANQGSEA. The CDR3 loop spans 11 amino acids. The CDR3 nucleotides read TGCAGCGCCTGGACAGGGAATGGCTACACCTTC. Translating it yields CSAWTGNGYTF.

The sample holds a few counts of this clonotype. The V call is TRBV4-2, the J call TRBJ2-3, with D perhaps TRBD1 (6 bases). The CDR3 runs to 16 residues. From germline, CDR1 is LGHNA and CDR2 YNFKEQ. The V end lost 0 bases, the J end lost 0 bases, and 10 bases lay between the germline ends. The CDR3 nucleotides are TGTGCCAGCAGCCAAGATGGGCAGGGGAGCACAGATACGCAGTATTTT. Its translation: CASSQDGQGSTDTQYF.

The chain combines TRBV7-9 with TRBJ2-2, with 10 bases fitting TRBD2. Looked up from germline, CDR1 is SEHNR and CDR2 is FQNEAQ (reference sequence). The CDR3 extends over 15 amino acids. V lost 3 bases and J lost 7; bases outside the gene matches: 5. DNA of the CDR3: TGTGCCAGCAGCTTCCCGGGACTAGCGAGCGGGGAGCTGTTTTTT. Protein sequence: CASSFPGLASGELFF.

This rearrangement joins TRBV21-1 to TRBJ2-1. TRBV21-1 is marked as a pseudogene. CDR3 size: 15 residues. CDR3: CASSKKTVSYNEQFF. The CDR3 nucleotides are TGTGCCAGCAGCAAAAAGACTGTCTCCTACAATGAGCAGTTCTTC.

J is TRBJ1-2 and V is TRBV28; D not certain. This CDR3 spans 14 amino acids. Germline V lookup: CDR1 MDHEN, CDR2 SYDVKM. Trimming removed 9 bases at V and 4 bases at J, with 18 bases between. The CDR3 DNA follows: TGTGCCAGTTCCGGGGTCGGCCTGGGCTATGGCTACACCTTC. Translated, it gives CASSGVGLGYGYTF.

This clonotype was seen more than once but under ten times. The chain uses TRBV29-1 and TRBJ2-4; no definite D call. CDR3 length: 14 amino acids. Germline CDR1 is SQVTM and CDR2 is ANQGSEA. V was pared by 5 bases and J by 0 bases, with 11 bases between. In nucleotides, the CDR3 is TGCAGCGTTAGGTTAGGGATAGCCAAAAACATTCAGTACTTC. It codes for CSVRLGIAKNIQYF.

This chain links TRBV12-3 or TRBV12-4 with TRBJ1-2, with 11 bases that match TRBD1. CDR3 length equals 15 residues. V dropped 4 bases and J dropped 8; count of bases not matched to a gene: 9. Here the CDR3 DNA reads TGTGCCAGCAGTTCACGGACAGGGGGCAGGAGCGGCTACACCTTC. It yields the protein CASSSRTGGRSGYTF.

This clonotype appeared many times. V gene TRBV7-2 combines with J gene TRBJ2-7; perhaps TRBD2 as D (5 bases). CDR1 SGHTA and CDR2 FQGNSA come from the germline V gene. Between the trimmed V and J ends, which lost 3 bases and 0 bases, there was a span of 6 bases. CDR3 length: 13 amino acids. CDR3 bases: TGTGCCAGCAGCTTTCGGGACTCCTACGAGCAGTACTTC. Residues: CASSFRDSYEQYF. Complete variable domain (other parts from reference TRBV7-2 and TRBJ2-7): GAGVSQSPSNKVTEKGKDVELRCDPISGHTALYWYRQSLGQGLEFLIYFQGNSAPDKSGLPSDRFSAERTGGSVSTLTIQRTQQEDSAVYLCASSFRDSYEQYFGPGTRLTVT.